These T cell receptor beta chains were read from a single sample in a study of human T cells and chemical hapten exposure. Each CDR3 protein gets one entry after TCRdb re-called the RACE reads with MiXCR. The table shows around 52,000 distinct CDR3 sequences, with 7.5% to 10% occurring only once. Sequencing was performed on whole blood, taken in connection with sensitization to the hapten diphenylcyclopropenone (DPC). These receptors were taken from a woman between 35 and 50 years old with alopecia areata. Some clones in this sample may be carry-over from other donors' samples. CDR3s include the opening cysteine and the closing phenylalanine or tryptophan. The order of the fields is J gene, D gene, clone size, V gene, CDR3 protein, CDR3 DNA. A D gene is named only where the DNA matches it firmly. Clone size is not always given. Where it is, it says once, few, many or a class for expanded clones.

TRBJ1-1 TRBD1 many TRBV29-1 CSVQQGTGGRTEAFF TGCAGCGTTCAACAGGGGACAGGGGGGAGAACTGAAGCTTTCTTT
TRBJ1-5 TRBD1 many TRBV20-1 CSAMGTGYQPQHF TGCAGTGCTATGGGGACAGGGTATCAGCCCCAGCATTTT
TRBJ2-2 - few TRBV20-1 CSARVTGELFF TGCAGTGCTAGAGTCACCGGGGAGCTGTTTTTT
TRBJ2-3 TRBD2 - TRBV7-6 CASSLIPAGELVTQYF TGTGCCAGCAGCTTAATTCCAGCGGGGGAATTAGTTACGCAGTATTTT
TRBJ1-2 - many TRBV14 CASSQMAYGYTF TGTGCCAGCAGCCAAATGGCCTATGGCTACACCTTC
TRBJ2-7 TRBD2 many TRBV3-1 CASTSSSGAYEQYF TGTGCCAGCACGAGCTCTAGCGGGGCCTACGAGCAGTACTTC
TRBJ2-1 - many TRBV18 CASSPPFGSDQDEQFF TGTGCCAGCTCACCACCGTTCGGTAGTGATCAGGATGAGCAGTTCTTC
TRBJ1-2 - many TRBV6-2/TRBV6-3 CASSLDNYGYTF TGTGCCAGCAGCCTAGACAACTATGGCTACACCTTC
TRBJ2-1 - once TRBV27 CASSLSYPSLRFF TGTGCCAGCAGTTTATCGTACCCAAGTCTGCGGTTCTTC
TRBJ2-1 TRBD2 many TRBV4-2 CASSHVAGGNNEQFF TGTGCCAGCAGCCACGTAGCGGGGGGAAACAATGAGCAGTTCTTC
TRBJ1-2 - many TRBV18 CASSPDPQNNYGYTF TGTGCCAGCTCACCTGACCCCCAAAATAACTATGGCTACACCTTC
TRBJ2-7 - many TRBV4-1 CASSQEASHLDEQYF TGCGCCAGCAGCCAAGAAGCGAGTCATTTGGACGAGCAGTACTTC
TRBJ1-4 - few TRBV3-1 CASSQEGAGIGEKLFF TGTGCCAGCAGCCAAGAAGGGGCCGGGATAGGCGAAAAACTGTTTTTT
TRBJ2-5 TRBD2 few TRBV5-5 CASSFRDYFQETQYF TGTGCCAGCAGCTTCCGGGACTACTTCCAAGAGACCCAGTACTTC
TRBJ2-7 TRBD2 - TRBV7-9 CASSFRLAGTYEQYF TGTGCCAGCAGCTTCCGACTAGCGGGGACCTACGAGCAGTACTTC
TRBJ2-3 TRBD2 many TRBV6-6 CASTHSGVGDTQYF TGTGCCAGCACCCATAGCGGGGTGGGCGATACGCAGTATTTT
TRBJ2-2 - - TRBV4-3 CASSQDHRAFGGELFF TGCGCCAGCAGCCAAGATCACAGGGCATTCGGAGGGGAGCTGTTTTTT
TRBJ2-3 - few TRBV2 CASSTGLRDTQYF TGTGCCAGCAGCACAGGCCTGCGGGATACGCAGTATTTT
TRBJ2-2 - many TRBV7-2 CASSQGQITGRELFF TGTGCCAGCAGCCAGGGACAAATCACCGGTCGGGAGCTGTTTTTT
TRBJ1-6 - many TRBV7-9 CASSLAANSPLHF TGTGCCAGCAGCTTAGCCGCTAATTCACCCCTCCACTTT